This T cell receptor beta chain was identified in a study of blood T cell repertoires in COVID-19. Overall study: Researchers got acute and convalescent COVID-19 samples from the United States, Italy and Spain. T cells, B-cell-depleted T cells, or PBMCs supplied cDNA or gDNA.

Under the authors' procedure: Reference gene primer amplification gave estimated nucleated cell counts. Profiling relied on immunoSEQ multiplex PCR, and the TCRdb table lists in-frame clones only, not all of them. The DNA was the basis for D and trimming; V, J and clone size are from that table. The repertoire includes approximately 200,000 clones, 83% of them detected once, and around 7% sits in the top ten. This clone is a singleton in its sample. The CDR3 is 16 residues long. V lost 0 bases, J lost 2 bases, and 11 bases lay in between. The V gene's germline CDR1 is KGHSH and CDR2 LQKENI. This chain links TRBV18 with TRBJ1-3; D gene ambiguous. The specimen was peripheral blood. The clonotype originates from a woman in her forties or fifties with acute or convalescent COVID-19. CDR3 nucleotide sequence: TGTGCCAGCTCACCACCGATTGCTAATACTGGAAACACCATATATTTT. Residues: CASSPPIANTGNTIYF.